What follows describes a single T cell receptor (delta chain). Its antigen remains undetermined. This may arise from a read error, as a much more abundant clone is one base away. The identical CDR3 is also encoded by other nucleotide sequences in the sample. Its CDR3 holds 21 amino acids, cysteine through phenylalanine. Left in the record is the CDR3 DNA by itself, 63 bases read in frame from the first base. Ends trimmed: V by 0 bases, J by 1 base; bases unmatched to a gene: 20. From the germline V gene, CDR1 is TSESDYY and CDR2 is QEAYKQQN. These data belong to a study of DNA immune sequencing with unique molecular identifiers (dated by TCRdb to about 2020). The study in broad terms: gammadelta T cells were enriched from buffy coats using immunomagnetic cell separation, and their genomic DNA was sequenced. Fluorescence-activated cell sorting was used to enrich gammadelta T cells from the PBMC of roughly 11 healthy people. To compare enriched and non-enriched samples, about 100 ng of enriched gammadelta T-cell DNA and about 1 ug of non-enriched PBMC DNA were sequenced. The study developed and validated an ultrasensitive DNA-based TRD repertoire sequencing method using PCR-introduced unique molecular identifiers. Validation of the method was performed on synthetic reference molecules and on blood samples from healthy individuals. All donors were healthy people, and 10 to 11 of the donors were profiled using sorted gammadelta T cells from peripheral blood. Beyond this particular receptor, the publication reports: TRD repertoire diversity varied between healthy donors, with several donors highly oligoclonal where top 5 clonotypes exceeded half of productive molecules. The primer-based approach cannot detect novel TRD sequences that are not targeted by the primers. TRDV2 paired with TRDJ1 was the most common TRD rearrangement among clonotypes in healthy donors.

The library was built by means of multiplex PCR. Genomic DNA was amplified with a 32-plex assay using primers for all 8 TRDV and 4 TRDJ genes covering the CDR3. A 12-nucleotide UMI was introduced during around 3 barcoding PCR cycles, after which a second PCR was performed with Illumina adapter primers. AMPure XP beads were used to purify the libraries, and library quality was checked on a Fragment Analyzer using the HS NGS Fragment kit. Sequencing used an Illumina MiniSeq mid-output kit with roughly 20% PhiX and 150 cycles of paired-end reads. Turning to the authors' computational methods: MIGEC version 1.2.9 was used to process the reads, grouping reads by UMI and building error-corrected consensus sequences. Modified VDJtools version 1.2.1 scripts and the tcR R package were used for post-processing. TCRdb called clones afresh from the public reads with CATT; identical DNA rows were later merged. V and J calls and clone size were set by TCRdb, not the authors. This sample gives some 5,000 delta-chain clones in total; 10% to 15% of them show up just once. 40% to 60% of the sample belongs to the ten largest clones.

The sequence came from a human donor in good health. Sample: gamma-delta T cells enriched from blood buffy coat, or unenriched PBMCs (not recorded which). The chain uses TRAV38-2/DV8 and TRDJ1; 8 of the junction bases match TRDD3. CDR3 region: CAYRSAYPSAFLGDSTDKLIF. The nucleotide sequence is TGTGCTTATAGGAGCGCATATCCCTCGGCCTTTCTGGGGGACAGCACCGATAAACTCATCTTT.